This T cell receptor beta chain was sequenced during a study of blood T cell repertoires in COVID-19. Whole-study context: Sites in the United States, Italy and Spain provided acute and convalescent COVID-19 samples. From T cells, B-cell-depleted T cells, or PBMCs came the material, which was cDNA or gDNA.

This CDR3 spans 14 amino acids. V lost 6 bases and J 0 bases, leaving 12 bases between the germline ends. CDR1 SGHTA and CDR2 FQGNSA come from the germline V gene. This table comes from immunoSEQ multiplex PCR, and its TCRdb copy is limited to in-frame clones, with some not included. The data show some 200,000 clones, about 80% seen once. The chain is built from TRBV7-2 and TRBJ2-7; unclear D gene. This clonotype originated in a human donor with acute or convalescent COVID-19. The donor label of this sample is uncertain. Sequenced material: peripheral blood. The CDR3 region is CASRRGAASYEQYF. The DNA of the CDR3 is TGTGCCAGCAGAAGAGGTGCGGCCTCCTACGAGCAGTACTTC.